Listed below are T cell receptor beta chains from one sample, sequenced in a study of T cells in Graves' hyperthyroidism and ophthalmopathy. TCRdb independently ran MiXCR on the multiplex PCR reads; one entry per CDR3 protein. Among about 380,000 distinct CDR3 sequences listed, roughly 14% were seen once. The sample consisted of blood. The receptors here all came from a woman aged 60-70 years with Graves' hyperthyroidism. Both conserved end residues are part of each CDR3.

v_gene	j_gene	CDR3aa
TRBV20-1	TRBJ1-2	CSASPRNRDDGYTF
TRBV5-8	TRBJ2-1	CASSLHTVRDRDFF
TRBV10-3	TRBJ1-5	CAISGNGNQPQHF
TRBV5-1	TRBJ2-7	CASSLDSGTSYEQYF
TRBV10-3	TRBJ2-2	CAISASLATNTGELFF
TRBV3-1	TRBJ2-3	CASSPAGVSTDTQYF
TRBV10-3	TRBJ2-7	CAISAVVYEQYF
TRBV5-1	TRBJ1-4	CASSRGRGATNEKLFF
TRBV6-2/TRBV6-3	TRBJ2-5	CASGRRETQYF
TRBV29-1	TRBJ2-7	CSVGGMSTSSYEQYF
TRBV12-5	TRBJ1-2	CASGPSRDPGYGYTF
TRBV6-1	TRBJ2-7	CASSLGGMDSYEQYF
TRBV5-1	TRBJ2-3	CASSLTGGRLAGDSDTQYF
TRBV7-2	TRBJ1-6	CASSWKANSPLHF
TRBV5-6	TRBJ2-1	CASSLGLAGGRQFRNEQFF
TRBV12-3/TRBV12-4	TRBJ2-7	CASRADSPGEQYF
TRBV29-1	TRBJ2-7	CSVTGQGVRGEQYF
TRBV20-1	TRBJ2-1	CSASPGGLSFNEQFF
TRBV5-5	TRBJ1-2	CASSPVASWGPTGNNYGYTF
TRBV29-1	TRBJ1-1	CSVEGDREGAFF
TRBV18	TRBJ1-2	CASSPTSGDTLFGYTF
TRBV6-2/TRBV6-3	TRBJ2-3	CASTPDGPADTQYF
TRBV5-1	TRBJ2-3	CASSFFGARDTQYF
TRBV12-3/TRBV12-4	TRBJ1-5	CASRAPPSNQPQHF
TRBV3-1	TRBJ2-1	CAGSLQREQFF
TRBV7-9	TRBJ2-1	CASSYDYVYNEQFF
TRBV20-1	TRBJ2-7	CSAGDRDYEQYF
TRBV9	TRBJ2-3	CASSVASGRSDTQYF
TRBV2	TRBJ1-6	CASSSGTANSPLHF
TRBV11-3	TRBJ2-5	CASSFSSRGETQYF
TRBV11-2	TRBJ2-4	CASSLVAPQGAKNIQYF
TRBV28	TRBJ1-5	CASSSQGAWAQPQHF
TRBV20-1	TRBJ2-7	CSATHRGPYEQYF
TRBV7-2	TRBJ1-5	CASSLSPDSNQPQHF
TRBV5-4	TRBJ2-7	CASSLTAGGNFYEQYF
TRBV11-2	TRBJ1-1	CASRTYTRGGNTEAFF